This T cell receptor (beta chain) appears in the sequencing data of a study of cytomegalovirus exposure and HLA in healthy donors. Study-level information: Caucasian-associated ancestry cluster membership applied to around 80% of about 370 genotyped donors. Study results and limitations: Later analysis showed most CMV-associated TCR beta chains appearing HLA-restricted.

The CDR3 loop spans 16 amino acids. Germline trimming cut 4 bases from V and 9 bases from J; bases unmatched to any gene: 13. Germline CDR1 reads SSHAT; CDR2 reads FNYEAQ (reference sequence). The PCR used 60 Vbeta and 13 Jbeta primers. Produced via immunoSEQ multiplex PCR; TCRdb's table is partial and in-frame only. The top ten hold approximately 1.5% of the sample, which has about 170,000 clones, roughly 84% seen once. Comment on this clone: The antigen remains undetermined.

The gene calls are TRBV7-7 and TRBJ2-5; 11 bases agree with TRBD2. The sequencing sample was made of PBMCs. The sequence was obtained from a male donor in good health and CMV-seronegative. CDR3 residues: CASSSELAGGPGAQYF. In DNA, the CDR3 is TGTGCCAGCAGCTCTGAGCTAGCGGGGGGACCAGGGGCCCAGTACTTC.